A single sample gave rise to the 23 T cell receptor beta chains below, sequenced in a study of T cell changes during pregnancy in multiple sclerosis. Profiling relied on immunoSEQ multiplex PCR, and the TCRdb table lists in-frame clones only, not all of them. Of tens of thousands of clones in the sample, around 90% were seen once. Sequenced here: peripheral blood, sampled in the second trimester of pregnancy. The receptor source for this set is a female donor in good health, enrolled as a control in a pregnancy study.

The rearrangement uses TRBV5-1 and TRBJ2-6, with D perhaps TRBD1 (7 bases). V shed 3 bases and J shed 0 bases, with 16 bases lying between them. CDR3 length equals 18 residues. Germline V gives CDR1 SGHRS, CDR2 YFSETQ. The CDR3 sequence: CASSWGDRISSGANVLTF. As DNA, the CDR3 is TGCGCCAGCAGCTGGGGGGACAGAATAAGCTCTGGGGCCAACGTCCTGACTTTC.

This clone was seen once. The CDR3 DNA follows: TGCAGTGCCTCCGCGGGAACTGAAGCTTTCTTT. Protein: CSASAGTEAFF. The V gene is TRBV20-1, the J gene TRBJ1-1; D remains ambiguous. Trimming removed 6 bases at V and 5 bases at J, with 10 bases between. This CDR3 has 11 residues. CDR1 is DFQATT and CDR2 is SNEGSKA in the germline V gene (reference sequence).

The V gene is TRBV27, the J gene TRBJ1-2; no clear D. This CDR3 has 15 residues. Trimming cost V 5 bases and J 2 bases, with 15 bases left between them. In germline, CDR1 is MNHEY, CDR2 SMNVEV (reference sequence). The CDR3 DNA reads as TGTGCCAGCAGTACCTCTGAAGCGGGAAACTATGGCTACACCTTC. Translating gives CASSTSEAGNYGYTF.

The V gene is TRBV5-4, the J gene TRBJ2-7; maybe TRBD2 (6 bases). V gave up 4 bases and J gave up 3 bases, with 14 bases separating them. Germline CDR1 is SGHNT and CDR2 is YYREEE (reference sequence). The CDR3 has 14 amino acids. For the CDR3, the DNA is TGTGCCAGCAGCACCCGGGACTCGAACTACGAGCAGTACTTC. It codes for CASSTRDSNYEQYF.

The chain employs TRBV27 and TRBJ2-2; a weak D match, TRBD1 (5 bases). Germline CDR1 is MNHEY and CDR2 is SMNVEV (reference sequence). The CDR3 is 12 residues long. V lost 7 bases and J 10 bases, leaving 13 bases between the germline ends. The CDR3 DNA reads TGTGCCAGCACCAATGGGGCCACGGAGCTGTTTTTT. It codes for CASTNGATELFF.

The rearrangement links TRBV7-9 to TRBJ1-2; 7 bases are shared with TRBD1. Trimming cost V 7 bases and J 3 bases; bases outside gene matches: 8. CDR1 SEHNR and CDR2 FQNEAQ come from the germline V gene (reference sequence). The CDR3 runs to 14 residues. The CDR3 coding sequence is TGTGCCAGCATCCCACCCGGGACAGACTATGGCTACACCTTC. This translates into CASIPPGTDYGYTF.

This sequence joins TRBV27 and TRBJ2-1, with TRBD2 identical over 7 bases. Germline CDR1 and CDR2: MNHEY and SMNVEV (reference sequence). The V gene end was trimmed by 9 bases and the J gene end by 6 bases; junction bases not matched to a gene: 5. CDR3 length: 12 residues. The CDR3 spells CASTGGTNEQFF. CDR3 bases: TGTGCCAGTACCGGGGGGACCAATGAGCAGTTCTTC.

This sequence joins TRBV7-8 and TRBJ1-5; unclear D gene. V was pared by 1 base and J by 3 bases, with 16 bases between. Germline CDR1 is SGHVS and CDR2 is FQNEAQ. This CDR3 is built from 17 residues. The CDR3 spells CASSLVASDVDNQPQHF. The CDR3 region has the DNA TGTGCCAGCAGCTTAGTAGCATCGGATGTAGACAATCAGCCCCAGCATTTT.

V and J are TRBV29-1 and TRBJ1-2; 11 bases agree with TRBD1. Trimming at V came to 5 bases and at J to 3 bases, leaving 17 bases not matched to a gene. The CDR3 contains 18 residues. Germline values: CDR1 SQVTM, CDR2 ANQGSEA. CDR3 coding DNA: TGCAGCGTTAGGTCCCCCGACGGGACAGGGGGATCAGACTATGGCTACACCTTC. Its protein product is CSVRSPDGTGGSDYGYTF. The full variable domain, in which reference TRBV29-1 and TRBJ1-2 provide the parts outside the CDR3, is SAVISQKPSRDICQRGTSLTIQCQVDSQVTMMFWYRQQPGQSLTLIATANQGSEATYESGFVIDKFPISRPNLTFSTLTVSNMSPEDSSIYLCSVRSPDGTGGSDYGYTFGSGTRLTVV.

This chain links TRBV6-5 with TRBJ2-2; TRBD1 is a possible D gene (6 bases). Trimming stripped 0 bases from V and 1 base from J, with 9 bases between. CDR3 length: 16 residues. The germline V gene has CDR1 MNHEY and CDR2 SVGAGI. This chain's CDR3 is CASSYSGARNTGELFF. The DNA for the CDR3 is TGTGCCAGCAGTTACTCGGGGGCCAGGAACACCGGGGAGCTGTTTTTT.

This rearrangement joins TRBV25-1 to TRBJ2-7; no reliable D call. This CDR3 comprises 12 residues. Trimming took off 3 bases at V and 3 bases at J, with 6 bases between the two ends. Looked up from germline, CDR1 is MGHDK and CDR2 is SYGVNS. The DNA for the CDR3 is TGTGCCAGCAGTGAGCCCGGCTACGAGCAGTACTTC. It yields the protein CASSEPGYEQYF.

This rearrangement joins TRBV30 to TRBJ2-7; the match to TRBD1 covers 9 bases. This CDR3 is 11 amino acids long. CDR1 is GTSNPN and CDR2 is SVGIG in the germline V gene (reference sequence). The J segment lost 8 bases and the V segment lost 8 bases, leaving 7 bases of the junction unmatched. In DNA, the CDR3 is TGTGCCGGGGGACAGGGTGAAAAGCAGTACTTC. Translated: CAGGQGEKQYF.

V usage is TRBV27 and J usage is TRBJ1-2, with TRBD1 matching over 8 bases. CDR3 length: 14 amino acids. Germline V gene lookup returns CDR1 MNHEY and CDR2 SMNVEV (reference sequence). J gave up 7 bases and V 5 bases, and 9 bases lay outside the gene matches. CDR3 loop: CASSVAQGAGGYTF. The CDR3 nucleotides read TGTGCCAGCAGTGTAGCTCAGGGGGCAGGTGGCTACACCTTC.

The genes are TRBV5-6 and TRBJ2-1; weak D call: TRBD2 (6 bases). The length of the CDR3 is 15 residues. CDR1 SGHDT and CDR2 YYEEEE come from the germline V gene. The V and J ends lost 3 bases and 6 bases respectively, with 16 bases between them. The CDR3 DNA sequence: TGTGCCAGCAGCTCCCACATGAACGGGGGCAATGAGCAGTTCTTC. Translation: CASSSHMNGGNEQFF.

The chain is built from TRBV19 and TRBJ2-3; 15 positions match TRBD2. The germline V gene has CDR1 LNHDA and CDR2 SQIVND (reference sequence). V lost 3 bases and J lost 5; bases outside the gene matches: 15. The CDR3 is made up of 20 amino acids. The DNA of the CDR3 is TGTGCCAGTAGTATGGGGGGGAGGACTAGCGGGAGGGCCTATGGAGATACGCAGTATTTT. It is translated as CASSMGGRTSGRAYGDTQYF.

The CDR3 bases are TGTGCCACCAGCAGAGCAGCTTCGGGGTTAAGCACAGATACGCAGTATTTT. It translates to CATSRAASGLSTDTQYF. J is TRBJ2-3 and V is TRBV15; possibly TRBD2 for D (5 bases). CDR1 is LNHNV, CDR2 YYDKDF, per germline (reference sequence). This CDR3 spans 17 amino acids. Trimming stripped 1 base from V and 0 bases from J, with 14 bases between. The variable domain in full, completed from reference TRBV15 and TRBJ2-3, reads DAMVIQNPRYQVTQFGKPVTLSCSQTLNHNVMYWYQQKSSQAPKLLFHYYDKDFNNEADTPDNFQSRRPNTSFCFLDIRSPGLGDTAMYLCATSRAASGLSTDTQYFGPGTRLTVL.

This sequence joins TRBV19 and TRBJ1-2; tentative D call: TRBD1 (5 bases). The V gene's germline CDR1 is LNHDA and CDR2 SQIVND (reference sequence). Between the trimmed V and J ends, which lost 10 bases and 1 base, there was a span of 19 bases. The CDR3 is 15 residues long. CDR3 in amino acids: CATREGQEFNYGYTF. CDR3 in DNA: TGTGCCACCCGGGAGGGGCAAGAATTTAACTATGGCTACACCTTC.

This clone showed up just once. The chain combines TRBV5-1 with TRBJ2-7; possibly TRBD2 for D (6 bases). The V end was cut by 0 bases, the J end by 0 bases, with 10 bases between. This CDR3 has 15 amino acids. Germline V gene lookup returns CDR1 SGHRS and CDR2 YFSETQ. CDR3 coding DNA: TGCGCCAGCAGCTTGGCCGGAGGGAGCTCCTACGAGCAGTACTTC. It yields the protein CASSLAGGSSYEQYF.

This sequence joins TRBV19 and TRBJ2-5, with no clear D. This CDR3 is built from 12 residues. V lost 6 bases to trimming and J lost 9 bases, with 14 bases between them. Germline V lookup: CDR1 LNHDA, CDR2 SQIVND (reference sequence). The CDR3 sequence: CASRGPAEPQYF. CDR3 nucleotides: TGTGCCAGTAGGGGCCCCGCTGAGCCCCAGTACTTC.

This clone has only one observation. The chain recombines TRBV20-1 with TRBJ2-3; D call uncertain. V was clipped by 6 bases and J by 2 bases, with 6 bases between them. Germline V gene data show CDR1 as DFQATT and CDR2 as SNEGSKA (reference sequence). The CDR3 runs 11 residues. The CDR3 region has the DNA TGCAGTGCCCGAGTCACAGATACGCAGTATTTT. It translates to CSARVTDTQYF.

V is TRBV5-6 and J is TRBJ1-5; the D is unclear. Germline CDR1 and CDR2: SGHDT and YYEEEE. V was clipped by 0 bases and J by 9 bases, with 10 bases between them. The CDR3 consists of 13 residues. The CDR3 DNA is TGTGCCAGCAGCTTGGGGACTTGGAGGCCCCAGCATTTT. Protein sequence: CASSLGTWRPQHF.

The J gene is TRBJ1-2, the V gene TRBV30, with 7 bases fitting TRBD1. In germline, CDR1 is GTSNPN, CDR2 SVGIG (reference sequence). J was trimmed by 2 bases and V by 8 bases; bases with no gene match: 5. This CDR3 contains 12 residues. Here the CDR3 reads CALPRGNYGYTF. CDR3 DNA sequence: TGTGCCCTTCCCAGGGGGAACTATGGCTACACCTTC. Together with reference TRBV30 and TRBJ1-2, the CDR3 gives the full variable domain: SQTIHQWPATLVQPVGSPLSLECTVEGTSNPNLYWYRQAAGRGLQLLFYSVGIGQISSEVPQNLSASRPQDRQFILSSKKLLLSDSGFYLCALPRGNYGYTFGSGTRLTVV.

In DNA, the CDR3 is TGTGCCAGTACCAGTAGCGGGAGCCAAGAGACCCAGTACTTC. Its translation is CASTSSGSQETQYF. The chain joins TRBV19 to TRBJ2-5; the match to TRBD2 covers 9 bases. The length of the CDR3 is 14 residues. V shed 7 bases and J 1 base; nucleotides not matched to a gene: 4. The germline V gene has CDR1 LNHDA and CDR2 SQIVND (reference sequence).